This T cell receptor beta chain was identified in a study of T cell repertoires in cytomegalovirus infection. The overall study: Both a matching HLA type and CMV infection were indicated by public TCR beta signatures. Study-wide results and caveats: HLA-C-restricted, CMV-specific TCR beta clonotypes were dominant ex vivo.

MiXCR was run by TCRdb on the reads, yielding one entry per CDR3 protein. This sample has under 200,000 distinct CDR3 sequences, with roughly 21% found just once. In its sample, this clonotype was seen many times. The antigen is undetermined. Germline-derived CDR1 and CDR2 are KGHDR and SFDVKD. The CDR3 is made up of 15 amino acids. V was pared by 0 bases and J by 8 bases, with 4 bases of the junction left unmatched. The sample in question was CD8+ T cells from cultured PBMCs, obtained from culture after CMV antigen stimulation. The clonotype comes from a human donor in good health (CMV status not recorded). Some clones in this sample may be carry-over from other donors' samples. The chain joins TRBV24-1 to TRBJ2-1, with TRBD1 matching 9 bases. The CDR3 here is CATSDLRGQGYEQFF. CDR3 DNA: TGTGCCACCAGTGATTTGCGGGGACAGGGCTATGAGCAGTTCTTC.